Following are 17 T cell receptor beta chains from one sample sequenced in a study of cytomegalovirus exposure and HLA in healthy donors. Primers included in the PCR were 60 Vbeta and 13 Jbeta primers. Clones were sequenced by immunoSEQ multiplex PCR, and TCRdb holds only the in-frame ones, with some missing. The sample includes roughly 130,000 clones, around 80% of them seen just once. Material for sequencing was PBMCs. The receptors here all came from a man in his forties in good health and CMV-seronegative.

This sequence joins TRBV5-6 and TRBJ2-1; the match to TRBD1 covers 8 bases. This CDR3 comprises 15 residues. V lost 5 bases to trimming and J lost 3 bases; unmatched junction nucleotides: 7. Germline V gene sequence: CDR1 SGHDT, CDR2 YYEEEE. In nucleotides, the CDR3 is TGTGCCAGCAGGTTCGGACAGGGAAGCTACAATGAGCAGTTCTTC. It translates to CASRFGQGSYNEQFF. The full variable domain, completed using reference TRBV5-6 and TRBJ2-1, is DAGVTQSPTHLIKTRGQQVTLRCSPKSGHDTVSWYQQALGQGPQFIFQYYEEEERQRGNFPDRFSGHQFPNYSSELNVNALLLGDSALYLCASRFGQGSYNEQFFGPGTRLTVL.

The chain joins TRBV19 to TRBJ2-3; 9 bases agree with TRBD2. Germline CDR1 reads LNHDA; CDR2 reads SQIVND (reference sequence). There are 15 residues in the CDR3. V lost 1 base and J lost 6; bases outside the gene matches: 5. The CDR3 region is CASSIAGGGADTQYF. The CDR3 DNA follows: TGTGCCAGTAGTATAGCTGGCGGGGGGGCGGATACGCAGTATTTT.

The gene calls are TRBV5-4 and TRBJ2-3; 12 bases align to TRBD1. V lost 4 bases, J lost 4 bases, and 4 bases stayed unmatched. The CDR3 spans 15 residues. CDR1 is SGHNT and CDR2 is YYREEE in the germline V gene (reference sequence). The CDR3 DNA reads TGTGCCAGCAGCCCGGGGACAGGGGGCCCAGATACGCAGTATTTT. Translation gives CASSPGTGGPDTQYF.

This CDR3 reads CASSEDRAYGYTF. The CDR3 region has the DNA TGTGCCAGCAGCGAGGACAGGGCCTATGGCTACACCTTC. The genes are TRBV13 and TRBJ1-2; 8 nucleotides agree with TRBD1. This CDR3 spans 13 amino acids. After removal of 5 bases from V and 4 bases from J, the junction contained 3 bases not matched to a gene. Germline V gene sequence: CDR1 PRHDT, CDR2 FYEKMQ (reference sequence).

V gene TRBV15 combines with J gene TRBJ2-3; D not certain. The CDR3 contains 13 residues. V lost 5 bases to trimming and J lost 2 bases, with 8 bases between them. CDR1 is LNHNV and CDR2 is YYDKDF in the germline V gene (reference sequence). CDR3 DNA sequence: TGTGCCACCAGCCCAGGAATCACAGATACGCAGTATTTT. It specifies CATSPGITDTQYF. The whole variable domain, remainder taken from reference TRBV15 and TRBJ2-3, is DAMVIQNPRYQVTQFGKPVTLSCSQTLNHNVMYWYQQKSSQAPKLLFHYYDKDFNNEADTPDNFQSRRPNTSFCFLDIRSPGLGDTAMYLCATSPGITDTQYFGPGTRLTVL.

The V and J genes are TRBV11-2 and TRBJ2-7; D remains ambiguous. The germline gives CDR1 SGHAT, CDR2 FQNNGV. There are 12 residues in the CDR3. V was pared by 0 bases and J by 6 bases, with 6 bases between. DNA of the CDR3: TGTGCCAGCAGCTTAGATTCGGGCGAGCAGTACTTC. Translating gives CASSLDSGEQYF.

The chain links TRBV11-2 to TRBJ2-5; TRBD2 matches 11 bases. CDR3 length: 18 amino acids. V shed 3 bases, J shed 0 bases, and the junction held 9 bases outside the gene matches. Germline-derived CDR1 and CDR2 are SGHAT and FQNNGV. CDR3 nucleotides: TGTGCCAGCAGCTTCGCACCGGGACTAGCGGAGGACCAAGAGACCCAGTACTTC. Amino acids: CASSFAPGLAEDQETQYF.

In its sample, this clone was seen once. This sequence joins TRBV6-5 and TRBJ1-2; maybe TRBD1 (6 bases). This CDR3 comprises 14 residues. The germline CDR1 and CDR2 sequences are MNHEY and SVGAGI. V was cut by 4 bases and J by 4 bases, with 13 bases left in between. The CDR3 DNA reads as TGTGCCAGCAGTTTGGGGGCGGACAGCTATGGCTACACCTTC. This encodes CASSLGADSYGYTF.

The chain uses TRBV27 and TRBJ2-3; 7 bases agree with TRBD1. The CDR3 loop spans 15 amino acids. The V gene's germline CDR1 is MNHEY and CDR2 SMNVEV (reference sequence). J gave up 2 bases and V 5 bases, and 7 bases lay outside the gene matches. The CDR3 nucleotides are TGTGCCAGCAGTAAACCGGGACAGTACACAGATACGCAGTATTTT. This gives the protein CASSKPGQYTDTQYF.

The genes are TRBV11-2 and TRBJ1-2; D is unclear. The CDR3 consists of 14 residues. Looked up from germline, CDR1 is SGHAT and CDR2 is FQNNGV. Trimming took 2 bases from V and 3 from J, leaving 10 bases between them. CDR3 loop: CASSLTPPDYGYTF. In DNA form, the CDR3 reads TGTGCCAGCAGCTTAACTCCGCCGGACTATGGCTACACCTTC.

V gene TRBV6-4 combines with J gene TRBJ1-1; no firm D call. Germline assignment: CDR1 MRHNA and CDR2 SNTAGT. This CDR3 contains 14 residues. Trimming shortened V by 3 bases and J by 1 base, and 9 bases separated the two germline ends. The CDR3 protein is CASSENSWNTEAFF. In nucleotides, the CDR3 is TGTGCCAGCAGTGAAAACTCGTGGAACACTGAAGCTTTCTTT.

The chain carries TRBV9 and TRBJ1-5, with D hard to call. Trimming left V 0 bases short and J 0 bases short, with 10 bases between. CDR3 length: 16 amino acids. Germline values: CDR1 SGDLS, CDR2 YYNGEE. This CDR3 is CASSVGAGNSNQPQHF. The CDR3 DNA reads TGTGCCAGCAGCGTAGGAGCGGGGAATAGCAATCAGCCCCAGCATTTT. Combining the CDR3 with reference TRBV9 and TRBJ1-5 gives the whole variable domain DSGVTQTPKHLITATGQRVTLRCSPRSGDLSVYWYQQSLDQGLQFLIQYYNGEERAKGNILERFSAQQFPDLHSELNLSSLELGDSALYFCASSVGAGNSNQPQHFGDGTRLSIL.

The chain is built from TRBV4-3 and TRBJ2-5; no clear D. This CDR3 is built from 15 residues. Trimming removed 1 base from V and 5 bases from J, with 14 bases in between. CDR1 LGHNA and CDR2 YSLEER come from the germline V gene. The CDR3 loop reads CASSQVGQSGETQYF. The DNA for the CDR3 is TGCGCCAGCAGCCAAGTTGGCCAGTCCGGGGAGACCCAGTACTTC.

The J gene is TRBJ2-3, the V gene TRBV7-6, with TRBD2 matching 16 bases. Germline CDR1 and CDR2: SGHVS and FNYEAQ. Trimming removed 4 bases from V and 1 base from J; junction bases left unmatched: 2. The CDR3 runs to 17 residues. CDR3 amino acids: CASSWGTSGGGTDTQYF. The CDR3, as DNA: TGTGCCAGCAGCTGGGGGACTAGCGGGGGGGGCACAGATACGCAGTATTTT.

This clone came up a few times. CDR3 nucleotide sequence: TGTGCCAGCGGTAGGACAGGGGGCTCGACTAATGAAAAACTGTTTTTT. This encodes CASGRTGGSTNEKLFF. This chain links TRBV28 with TRBJ1-4; 11 bases are shared with TRBD1. Trimming took 8 bases from V and 2 from J; bases not matched to a gene: 7. Looked up from germline, CDR1 is MDHEN and CDR2 is SYDVKM. This CDR3 contains 16 residues.

The chain couples TRBV28 to TRBJ1-1, with TRBD1 identical over 8 bases. V shed 6 bases and J 1 base; nucleotides not matched to a gene: 7. Germline CDR1 and CDR2: MDHEN and SYDVKM. This CDR3 has 15 amino acids. CDR3 residues: CASSSQGARNTEAFF. Written as DNA, the CDR3 is TGTGCCAGCAGCTCTCAGGGGGCGAGGAACACTGAAGCTTTCTTT.

This clone was counted between two and nine times. The J gene is TRBJ1-2, the V gene TRBV2, with D possibly TRBD1 on 5 matching bases. Trimming shortened V by 4 bases and J by 5 bases, and 20 bases separated the two germline ends. Germline CDR1 SNHLY, CDR2 FYNNEI. CDR3 length: 16 amino acids. The CDR3 DNA reads as TGTGCCAGCAGTGCCTTAGGGGCTTCGCTAAGGTATGGCTACACCTTC. It specifies CASSALGASLRYGYTF.